This TCR beta chain was identified in a study of blood T cell repertoires in COVID-19. Overall study: The origin of the acute and convalescent COVID-19 samples was the United States, Italy and Spain. T cells, B-cell-depleted T cells, or PBMCs supplied cDNA or gDNA.

Original analysis: By means of reference gene primer amplification, nucleated cell counts were estimated. Sequenced by immunoSEQ multiplex PCR; TCRdb stores in-frame clones only, minus some. From that table come the V and J calls and clone size; the DNA was used to work out D and trimming. The data contain over 100,000 clones, 79% of them singletons. Germline CDR1 reads SEHNR; CDR2 reads FQNEAQ (reference sequence). V trimming: 0 bases; J trimming: 4 bases; junction bases outside the gene matches: 13. The CDR3 runs 19 residues. This receptor was obtained from a woman of 80 years or more with acute or convalescent COVID-19. The chain combines TRBV7-9 with TRBJ2-1; 9 nucleotides align to TRBD2. Sequencing was carried out using peripheral blood. CDR3 amino acids: CASSLAGGSGRGYYNEQFF. In DNA, the CDR3 is TGTGCCAGCAGCTTAGCGGGCGGTAGCGGGAGAGGCTATTACAATGAGCAGTTCTTC.